These T cell receptor beta chains were read from a single sample in a study of blood T cell repertoires in COVID-19. Sequencing used immunoSEQ multiplex PCR; TCRdb keeps in-frame clones, though not all of them. There are 300,000 to 350,000 clones in the sample; 90% occur only once, and roughly 1% lies in the top ten. Sequenced: peripheral blood. These receptors came from a woman between 40 and 55 years old with COVID-19, enrolled during active disease. Both conserved end residues are part of each CDR3. Each record gives: V gene, clone size, J gene, D gene, CDR3 DNA, CDR3 protein. A D gene is named only where the DNA matches it firmly. Clone size is shown for a subset of rows, as once, few, many or a class of expanded clone.

TRBV28	.	TRBJ2-3	TRBD1	TGTGCCAGCAGTACCCAGGGGGCAGGTACGCAGTATTTT	CASSTQGAGTQYF
TRBV9	.	TRBJ2-3	.	TGTGCCAGCAGCCCCCGGACGGGCTGGGGAGACACAGATACGCAGTATTTT	CASSPRTGWGDTDTQYF
TRBV9	.	TRBJ2-1	TRBD2	TGTGCCAGCAGCCTGCATCGACTAGCGGGGGACTCCTACAATGAGCAGTTCTTC	CASSLHRLAGDSYNEQFF
TRBV30	.	TRBJ1-5	TRBD1	TGTGCCTGGAGTTACCTTTCCGGGACAGGGATCAATCAGCCCCAGCATTTT	CAWSYLSGTGINQPQHF
TRBV7-7	.	TRBJ2-2	TRBD1	TGTGCTAGCAGCCGACAGGGACCCACCGGGGAGCTGTTTTTT	CASSRQGPTGELFF
TRBV5-1	.	TRBJ2-1	.	TGCGCCAGCAGCCTTACTACAACCTACAATGAGCAGTTCTTC	CASSLTTTYNEQFF
TRBV6-6	.	TRBJ1-5	.	TGTGCCAGCAGCTTGCCCGGTCAGCCCCAGCATTTT	CASSLPGQPQHF
TRBV5-1	.	TRBJ1-6	TRBD1	TGCGCCAGCAGCCTGGGACAGGGGGCGCGGAATTCACCCCTCCACTTT	CASSLGQGARNSPLHF
TRBV6-5	.	TRBJ1-1	.	TGTGCCAGCAGTTACCGCGGGGCAGGGGAAGCTTTCTTT	CASSYRGAGEAFF
TRBV9	.	TRBJ2-1	TRBD2	TGTGCCAGCAGCTCACAGACTAGCGGATCCTACAATGAGCAGTTCTTC	CASSSQTSGSYNEQFF
TRBV28	.	TRBJ1-3	.	TGTGCCAGCAGTTCGAACAGGGCTGGAAACACCATATATTTT	CASSSNRAGNTIYF
TRBV27	.	TRBJ1-1	TRBD1	TGTGCCAGCAGTTCAAGGACAGGGTATGCCACTGAAGCTTTCTTT	CASSSRTGYATEAFF
TRBV7-2	.	TRBJ2-1	TRBD1	TGTGCCAGCAGCTTAGGCGAGGGACAGGGGTACAATGAGCAGTTCTTC	CASSLGEGQGYNEQFF
TRBV28	few	TRBJ2-6	.	TGTGCCAGCAGTTTAGCGGGCTCTGGGGCCAACGTCCTGACTTTC	CASSLAGSGANVLTF
TRBV11-3	once	TRBJ2-2	.	TGTGCCAGCAGCTTGATGATAGGCGGGCTGAACACCGGGGAGCTGTTTTTT	CASSLMIGGLNTGELFF
TRBV6-4	.	TRBJ2-6	TRBD2	TGTGCCAGCAGTGTCGGGGGGGGAATAGGGGCCAACGTCCTGACTTTC	CASSVGGGIGANVLTF
TRBV29-1	.	TRBJ2-1	TRBD1	TGCAGCGTTGAGGGACAGGGGGGCGATGAGCAGTTCTTC	CSVEGQGGDEQFF
TRBV2	.	TRBJ1-3	TRBD1	TGTGCCAGCAGTGACAGGGGGCAAGGAAACACCATATATTTT	CASSDRGQGNTIYF
TRBV4-3	once	TRBJ2-2	.	TGCGCCAGCAGCCAAGATACGAGGGAGTGGGCCGGGGAGCTGTTTTTT	CASSQDTREWAGELFF
TRBV19	.	TRBJ2-3	TRBD2	TGTGCCAGTAGCCCTATAGCGGGGGGGCGCCCAGATACGCAGTATTTT	CASSPIAGGRPDTQYF
TRBV12-2	.	TRBJ1-1	.	TGTGCAAGTCGCTTACTGCAGATCACTGAAGCTTTCTTT	CASRLLQITEAFF
TRBV10-3	.	TRBJ1-1	TRBD1	TGTGCCATCAGTGAGACAGGGGGTAGTGAAGCTTTCTTT	CAISETGGSEAFF
TRBV12-1	.	TRBJ1-4	.	TGTGCCAGCAGCTTTGATCGGGACTTACTCGAAAAACTGTTTTTT	CASSFDRDLLEKLFF
TRBV7-9	.	TRBJ2-5	.	TGTGCCAGCAGCTTCAGGGCCCAAGAGACCCAGTACTTC	CASSFRAQETQYF
TRBV6-2/TRBV6-3	.	TRBJ1-1	.	TGTGCCAGCAGTTACGGGACACTGAACACTGAAGCTTTCTTT	CASSYGTLNTEAFF
TRBV6-5	.	TRBJ1-2	.	TGTGCCAGCAGTATAAGGACAGAGACTAACTATGGCTACACCTTC	CASSIRTETNYGYTF
TRBV7-2	.	TRBJ2-1	TRBD2	TGTGCCAGCAGGTTCAGCGGGAATGCCTACAATGAGCAGTTCTTC	CASRFSGNAYNEQFF
TRBV4-3	.	TRBJ2-1	TRBD2	TGCGCCAGCAGCCAAGCTGCCCTAGGTTCGCGGGAGAGCTCCTACAATGAGCAGTTCTTC	CASSQAALGSRESSYNEQFF
TRBV6-5	.	TRBJ2-2	TRBD1	TGTGCCAGCAGGAGACAGGGGGCGAGTAGGGAGCTGTTTTTT	CASRRQGASRELFF
TRBV5-1	.	TRBJ2-6	TRBD1	TGCGCCAGCAGCTTGGCCACAGGGGCTGGGGCCAACGTCCTGACTTTC	CASSLATGAGANVLTF
TRBV7-9	.	TRBJ1-2	.	TGTGCCAGCAGCTTAGGGGGGGCTAACTATGGCTACACCTTC	CASSLGGANYGYTF
TRBV7-2	.	TRBJ2-1	.	TGTGCCAGCAGCTTACTGGCGGGGGCGTACAATGAGCAGTTCTTC	CASSLLAGAYNEQFF
TRBV5-6	.	TRBJ1-1	.	TGTGCCAGCAGCTTGTCTCCGGGGTTAAGGAACACTGAAGCTTTCTTT	CASSLSPGLRNTEAFF
TRBV10-3	.	TRBJ2-7	.	TGTGCCACAGGGAACATGGGGGCGCAGTACTTC	CATGNMGAQYF
TRBV18	.	TRBJ1-4	TRBD1	TGTGCCAGCTCACCGGTGCGGGACAGCGATGAAAAACTGTTTTTT	CASSPVRDSDEKLFF
TRBV27	.	TRBJ2-7	TRBD2	TGTGCCAGCAGTTGGGCGGGGGGAGGCTACGAGCAGTACTTC	CASSWAGGGYEQYF
TRBV5-8	.	TRBJ1-5	.	TGTGCCAGCAGCTTGAGGGGATCTCAGCCCCAGCATTTT	CASSLRGSQPQHF
TRBV6-4	.	TRBJ2-1	TRBD2	TGTGCCAGCAGTGCATTAGCGGGAATGTCCTACAATGAGCAGTTCTTC	CASSALAGMSYNEQFF
TRBV7-2	.	TRBJ1-4	.	TGTGCCAGCAGCTTAGAACCCGGAGGTGAAAAACTGTTTTTT	CASSLEPGGEKLFF
TRBV4-3	.	TRBJ2-3	.	TGCGCCAGCAGCGCTAGCCGGGCAGATACGCAGTATTTT	CASSASRADTQYF
TRBV12-3/TRBV12-4	.	TRBJ1-1	.	TGTGCCAGCGGACCGCGGGGGAGCACTGAAGCTTTCTTT	CASGPRGSTEAFF
TRBV4-1	.	TRBJ1-1	.	TGCGCCAGCAGCCAAGCGATATCGGGGGGCAAAGCTTTCTTT	CASSQAISGGKAFF
TRBV27	.	TRBJ1-2	TRBD1	TGTGCCAGCAGTTTAAAACAGGGGGGAGGCTATGGCTACACCTTC	CASSLKQGGGYGYTF
TRBV4-1	.	TRBJ2-7	TRBD1	TGCGCCAGCAGCCAAGCCCTCGGGACAGGGGACTACGAGCAGTACTTC	CASSQALGTGDYEQYF
TRBV28	.	TRBJ2-1	.	TGTGCCAGCAGTACCCCGGGACACCACTACAATGAGCAGTTCTTC	CASSTPGHHYNEQFF
TRBV7-2	once	TRBJ1-1	.	TGTGCCAGCAGACGACCGGGATCGAACACTGAAGCTTTCTTT	CASRRPGSNTEAFF
TRBV18	once	TRBJ2-2	.	TGTGCCAGCTCACCTGTTAGAATGGCGAACACCGGGGAGCTGTTTTTT	CASSPVRMANTGELFF